The 26 T cell receptor beta chains in this list originate from one sample, sequenced in a study of T cell responses to AZD1222 COVID-19 vaccine. The protocol was immunoSEQ multiplex PCR, while the TCRdb copy is restricted to in-frame clones and leaves out a portion. Here the sample spans 78,000 or so clones, around 81% being singletons. This sample comprised peripheral blood, obtained 28 days after the second AZD1222 dose. The receptors derive from an adult who received the AZD1222 COVID-19 vaccine.

The rearrangement joins TRBV5-4 to TRBJ1-1; D perhaps matches TRBD1 (6 bases). Germline CDR1 SGHNT, CDR2 YYREEE (reference sequence). The V and J ends lost 2 bases and 3 bases respectively, with 11 bases between them. This CDR3 has 14 amino acids. DNA of the CDR3: TGTGCCAGCAGCTTCCCGTCAGGGGACACTGAAGCTTTCTTT. Translated, it gives CASSFPSGDTEAFF.

The chain uses TRBV6-1 and TRBJ2-7; D gene ambiguous. Trimming removed 1 base at V and 3 bases at J, with 7 bases between. Germline loops: CDR1 MNHNS, CDR2 SASEGT. This CDR3 is 13 amino acids long. The CDR3 here is CASSEVGRYEQYF. The CDR3 DNA reads TGTGCCAGCAGTGAAGTCGGGCGCTACGAGCAGTACTTC.

The chain combines TRBV10-3 with TRBJ2-5, with 7 bases lining up with TRBD1. The germline gives CDR1 ENHRY, CDR2 SYGVKD. This CDR3 has 15 residues. Trimming took 3 bases from V and 5 from J; bases not matched to a gene: 9. The DNA of the CDR3 is TGTGCCATCAGTGACCCCACACAGGGGACGGAGACCCAGTACTTC. Translation: CAISDPTQGTETQYF.

The V and J genes are TRBV27 and TRBJ2-3; a possible D gene is TRBD1 (5 bases). Germline lookup yields CDR1 MNHEY and CDR2 SMNVEV (reference sequence). V gave up 4 bases and J gave up 4 bases, with 12 bases separating them. The CDR3 runs to 14 residues. The CDR3 bases are TGTGCCAGCAGTTCTACAGGATTGGCAGATACGCAGTATTTT. It yields the protein CASSSTGLADTQYF.

This chain joins TRBV11-2 and TRBJ2-1; TRBD2 agrees at 12 bases. This CDR3 is 17 amino acids long. The germline V gene encodes CDR1 SGHAT and CDR2 FQNNGV. V lost 3 bases, J lost 9 bases, and 12 bases stayed unmatched. In nucleotides, the CDR3 is TGTGCCAGCAGCTTTTTGACTAGCGGGGGTCCACTCGGTGAGCAGTTCTTC. Translating it yields CASSFLTSGGPLGEQFF.

This clone was counted a single time. The CDR3 is CASSVGVLFTVFYGANVLTF. DNA for the CDR3: TGTGCCAGCAGTGTGGGGGTCCTATTCACAGTTTTCTATGGGGCCAACGTCCTGACTTTC. This chain uses TRBV6-1 with TRBJ2-6; tentatively, D is TRBD1 or TRBD2 (5 bases each). Germline lookup yields CDR1 MNHNS and CDR2 SASEGT. V was shortened by 4 bases and J by 3 bases, with 25 bases between the two germline ends. The CDR3 totals 20 residues.

This clone was counted between two and nine times. CDR3 coding DNA: TGTGCCAGCAGTGAACCGGACAGGTCGGCTGAAGCTTTCTTT. It yields the protein CASSEPDRSAEAFF. The chain has TRBV25-1 and TRBJ1-1, with TRBD1 matching 7 bases. This CDR3 has 14 amino acids. Germline-derived CDR1 and CDR2 are MGHDK and SYGVNS. After removal of 2 bases from V and 6 bases from J, the junction contained 6 bases not matched to a gene.

This sequence joins TRBV25-1 and TRBJ2-7; D is possibly TRBD1 or TRBD2 (5 bases each). The ends were cut back, 3 bases at V and 6 bases at J, with 12 bases in the middle. In germline, CDR1 is MGHDK, CDR2 SYGVNS. The CDR3 spans 13 residues. The CDR3 region has the DNA TGTGCCAGCAGTGAGGTGGGGACGGCCGAGCAGTACTTC. As protein: CASSEVGTAEQYF.

This chain uses TRBV6-5 with TRBJ1-6; TRBD1 might be the D (5 bases). The CDR3 loop spans 13 amino acids. V was cut by 5 bases and J by 9 bases, with 11 bases left in between. Germline CDR1 and CDR2: MNHEY and SVGAGI. CDR3 DNA: TGTGCCAGCAGTCCCCTGGGGGGTTCACCCCTCCACTTT. Translation gives CASSPLGGSPLHF.

Here the CDR3 reads CASSILGTLHQPQHF. CDR3 sequence (DNA): TGTGCCAGTAGTATATTGGGGACACTCCATCAGCCCCAGCATTTT. The chain uses TRBV19 and TRBJ1-5, with a tentative D call TRBD1 (6 bases). The CDR3 is 15 amino acids. V lost 2 bases and J lost 5, with 13 bases in between. The germline CDR1 and CDR2 sequences are LNHDA and SQIVND (reference sequence).

The chain has TRBV28 and TRBJ2-5; D unresolved. Germline V lookup: CDR1 MDHEN, CDR2 SYDVKM. The V gene lost 4 bases and the J gene lost 0 bases, with 15 bases spanning the gap. The length of the CDR3 is 16 residues. CDR3 sequence reads: CASSSYSETYQETQYF. The CDR3 DNA reads as TGTGCCAGCAGTTCTTATTCAGAAACGTACCAAGAGACCCAGTACTTC.

The V call is TRBV5-6, the J call TRBJ1-3, with no clear D. V was clipped by 1 base and J by 0 bases, with 11 bases between them. Germline loops: CDR1 SGHDT, CDR2 YYEEEE. The CDR3 totals 16 residues. This CDR3 is CASSLTLTGSGNTIYF. The CDR3, as DNA: TGTGCCAGCAGCTTGACTTTGACGGGCTCTGGAAACACCATATATTTT.

The chain recombines TRBV10-2 with TRBJ1-3; unclear D gene. There are 15 residues in the CDR3. V lost 3 bases and J lost 0, with 9 bases in between. Per the germline V gene, CDR1 is WSHSY and CDR2 is SAAADI. CDR3: CASSEGLTSGNTIYF. In nucleotides, the CDR3 is TGCGCCAGCAGTGAAGGACTCACCTCTGGAAACACCATATATTTT.

The CDR3 nucleotides are TGTGCCAGCAGCGGACTGGGAAATTCACCCCTCCACTTT. Protein sequence: CASSGLGNSPLHF. The chain joins TRBV7-8 to TRBJ1-6; D remains ambiguous. This CDR3 is built from 13 residues. Germline V gene sequence: CDR1 SGHVS, CDR2 FQNEAQ. Trimming pared 5 bases from V and 7 bases from J, leaving 9 bases between.

This chain connects TRBV27 to TRBJ1-6; unclear D gene. Germline V CDR1 and CDR2: MNHEY, SMNVEV (reference sequence). CDR3 length: 14 amino acids. V lost 0 bases and J lost 7, with 7 bases in between. The CDR3 region is CASSLSVGNSPLHF. As DNA, the CDR3 is TGTGCCAGCAGTTTATCGGTTGGGAATTCACCCCTCCACTTT.

The chain couples TRBV7-9 to TRBJ1-1; 9 bases agree with TRBD1. V gave up 5 bases and J gave up 4 bases; unmatched junction bases: 11. CDR1 and CDR2 from the germline V gene are SEHNR and FQNEAQ (reference sequence). This CDR3 has 16 amino acids. CDR3 DNA sequence: TGTGCCAGCAGCCGGGACAGGGCGTTGGTGGGCACTGAAGCTTTCTTT. Protein product: CASSRDRALVGTEAFF.

This clone came up a few times. The chain combines TRBV5-1 with TRBJ2-5; D perhaps matches TRBD2 (6 bases). CDR1 is SGHRS, CDR2 YFSETQ, per germline. The V and J ends lost 7 bases and 2 bases respectively, with 18 bases between them. This CDR3 contains 15 residues. The CDR3: CASHNPGLGQETQYF. CDR3 DNA sequence: TGCGCCAGCCACAACCCGGGACTGGGTCAAGAGACCCAGTACTTC.

This clone was seen a few times. The chain uses TRBV6-5 and TRBJ1-4; D gene unclear. The germline CDR1 and CDR2 sequences are MNHEY and SVGAGI. The CDR3 totals 14 residues. Trimming stripped 0 bases from V and 3 bases from J, with 5 bases between. CDR3 protein: CASSYSRANEKLFF. Here the CDR3 DNA reads TGTGCCAGCAGTTACTCGAGGGCTAATGAAAAACTGTTTTTT.

This clone was detected only once. This chain links TRBV7-9 with TRBJ2-5; the D gene could be TRBD1 or TRBD2 (7 bases each). Germline V gene lookup returns CDR1 SEHNR and CDR2 FQNEAQ (reference sequence). This CDR3 contains 15 residues. Trimming left V 4 bases short and J 5 bases short, with 17 bases between. The CDR3 sequence is CASSSGGVSSETQYF. The DNA for the CDR3 is TGTGCCAGCAGCTCAGGGGGGGTAAGCAGTGAGACCCAGTACTTC.

The V and J genes are TRBV6-5 and TRBJ1-2; a weak D match, TRBD1 (5 bases). Trimming shortened V by 6 bases and J by 8 bases, and 22 bases separated the two germline ends. Germline values: CDR1 MNHEY, CDR2 SVGAGI. The CDR3 covers 15 residues. CDR3 DNA sequence: TGTGCCAGCAGATTTATTAACAGCGCCGAGGGGGGCTACACCTTC. It is translated as CASRFINSAEGGYTF.

V and J are TRBV28 and TRBJ2-5; D perhaps matches TRBD1 (6 bases). CDR1 and CDR2 (germline): MDHEN, SYDVKM. The CDR3 contains 15 residues. V was pared by 5 bases and J by 1 base, with 14 bases between. Here the CDR3 reads CASSLRQEPQETQYF. The CDR3 DNA reads TGTGCCAGCAGTCTCCGACAGGAACCCCAAGAGACCCAGTACTTC.

This clone was counted a few times. This chain joins TRBV25-1 and TRBJ2-5; TRBD1 might be the D (6 bases). Germline V lookup: CDR1 MGHDK, CDR2 SYGVNS. The CDR3 runs 14 residues. V lost 2 bases to trimming and J lost 4 bases, with 11 bases between them. The CDR3 DNA is TGTGCCAGCAGTGAAACTGCACAGGGAGAGACCCAGTACTTC. It specifies CASSETAQGETQYF.

The table lists this clone with a few counts. This chain uses TRBV19 with TRBJ2-1; no clear D gene. The CDR3 is made up of 13 amino acids. CDR1 LNHDA and CDR2 SQIVND come from the germline V gene (reference sequence). The V end was cut by 3 bases, the J end by 10 bases, with 13 bases between. CDR3 sequence: CASSMRLEYEQFF. The CDR3 DNA follows: TGTGCCAGTAGTATGAGGTTGGAATACGAGCAGTTCTTC.

This chain joins TRBV7-2 and TRBJ2-5; 10 positions agree with TRBD2. Trimming removed 5 bases from V and 4 bases from J; junction bases left unmatched: 10. Germline CDR1 is SGHTA and CDR2 is FQGNSA. The CDR3 consists of 16 residues. CDR3 region: CASSGGGLAGAETQYF. The CDR3 DNA sequence: TGTGCCAGCAGCGGAGGAGGGCTAGCGGGGGCAGAGACCCAGTACTTC.

This clone has a handful of counts. This chain joins TRBV28 and TRBJ1-1, with 7 bases fitting TRBD1. V shed 6 bases, J shed 7 bases, and the junction held 5 bases outside the gene matches. The CDR3 loop spans 12 amino acids. Germline V gives CDR1 MDHEN, CDR2 SYDVKM. This CDR3 is CASSYDRVEAFF. In DNA, the CDR3 is TGTGCCAGCAGCTACGACAGGGTTGAAGCTTTCTTT. Full variable domain (outside the CDR3, taken from reference TRBV28 and TRBJ1-1): DVKVTQSSRYLVKRTGEKVFLECVQDMDHENMFWYRQDPGLGLRLIYFSYDVKMKEKGDIPEGYSVSREKKERFSLILESASTNQTSMYLCASSYDRVEAFFGQGTRLTVV.

This clone was counted only a few times. The genes are TRBV5-4 and TRBJ2-7; 7 nucleotides line up with TRBD1. Germline V CDR1 and CDR2: SGHNT, YYREEE (reference sequence). The CDR3 totals 15 residues. Germline trimming cut 0 bases from V and 4 bases from J; bases unmatched to any gene: 7. CDR3 nucleotides: TGTGCCAGCAGCTTGGAGGCAGGGGGTCCTTACGAGCAGTACTTC. Amino acids: CASSLEAGGPYEQYF. The complete variable domain, with remaining parts taken from reference TRBV5-4 and TRBJ2-7, reads ETGVTQSPTHLIKTRGQQVTLRCSSQSGHNTVSWYQQALGQGPQFIFQYYREEENGRGNFPPRFSGLQFPNYSSELNVNALELDDSALYLCASSLEAGGPYEQYFGPGTRLTVT.